One and the same sample provided the 22 T cell receptor beta chains below, sequenced in a study of T cells in narcolepsy. Clones were sequenced by immunoSEQ multiplex PCR, and TCRdb holds only the in-frame ones, with some missing. The sample lists 24,000 or so clones, roughly 81% seen once, with approximately 1.4% in the top ten. Sequencing was performed on CD45RA- memory CD4+ T cells from PBMCs. The receptor set was obtained from a human donor with narcolepsy.

The chain carries TRBV7-2 and TRBJ2-5; TRBD1 matches at 7 bases. CDR1 and CDR2 from the germline V gene are SGHTA and FQGNSA. CDR3 size: 14 residues. J lost 4 bases, V lost 5 bases, and 7 bases had no gene match. The CDR3 spells CASSPGQMGETQYF. CDR3 coding DNA: TGTGCCAGCAGCCCGGGACAGATGGGAGAGACCCAGTACTTC.

This clone came up once. One end of the junction does not line up with germline, which may come from a read error. The rearrangement joins TRBV28 to TRBJ1-5; D gene unclear. The CDR3 runs to 13 residues. Germline V gene data show CDR1 as MDHEN and CDR2 as SYDVKM. Here the CDR3 reads CASRLFSNQPQHF. CDR3 DNA sequence: TGTGCCAGCAGATTATTTAGCAATCAGCCCCAGCATTTT. Based on the CDR3 plus reference TRBV28 and TRBJ1-5, the full variable domain is DVKVTQSSRYLVKRTGEKVFLECVQDMDHENMFWYRQDPGLGLRLIYFSYDVKMKEKGDIPEGYSVSREKKERFSLILESASTNQTSMYLCASRLFSNQPQHFGDGTRLSIL.

The CDR3 sequence: CSVDVNEQFF. CDR3 coding DNA: TGCAGCGTTGACGTTAATGAGCAGTTCTTC. V and J are TRBV29-1 and TRBJ2-1; unclear D gene. V was shortened by 3 bases and J by 7 bases, with 4 bases between the two germline ends. Germline V gene sequence: CDR1 SQVTM, CDR2 ANQGSEA. The CDR3 is 10 amino acids.

This clone has only one observation. The chain employs TRBV6-5 and TRBJ2-5, with D possibly TRBD1 on 5 matching bases. Germline V gene sequence: CDR1 MNHEY, CDR2 SVGAGI. This CDR3 comprises 12 residues. Trimming cost V 4 bases and J 3 bases, with 6 bases left between them. The CDR3 DNA is TGTGCCAGCAGTTGGGGCAAAGAGACCCAGTACTTC. Translation gives CASSWGKETQYF.

This clone is termed medium-sized. V gene TRBV18 combines with J gene TRBJ2-7; 8 nucleotides agree with TRBD1. The CDR3 length is 14 residues. The germline gives CDR1 KGHSH, CDR2 LQKENI. The ends lost 1 base at V and 6 bases at J; junction bases unmatched: 5. CDR3 amino acids: CASSPLDRVGEQYF. Here the CDR3 DNA reads TGTGCCAGCTCACCACTGGACAGGGTAGGCGAGCAGTACTTC. Filled out from reference TRBV18 and TRBJ2-7, the complete variable domain reads NAGVMQNPRHLVRRRGQEARLRCSPMKGHSHVYWYRQLPEEGLKFMVYLQKENIIDESGMPKERFSAEFPKEGPSILRIQQVVRGDSAAYFCASSPLDRVGEQYFGPGTRLTVT.

The V gene is TRBV11-1, the J gene TRBJ2-6, with 9 bases that match TRBD1. Germline V lookup: CDR1 SGHAT, CDR2 FQDESV (reference sequence). The V segment lost 4 bases and the J segment 3 bases; nucleotides outside the gene matches: 7. The CDR3 covers 17 residues. The DNA for the CDR3 is TGTGCCAGCAGCTCGGACAGGGGTATAGGTGGGGCCAACGTCCTGACTTTC. Its translation: CASSSDRGIGGANVLTF.

The chain carries TRBV6-5 and TRBJ2-5; D is unclear. V was trimmed by 2 bases and J by 3 bases, leaving 10 bases between them. The CDR3 sequence is 14 residues long. Germline-derived CDR1 and CDR2 are MNHEY and SVGAGI. In DNA form, the CDR3 reads TGTGCCAGCAGTTACGGCGGCTTTGAAGAGACCCAGTACTTC. As protein: CASSYGGFEETQYF.

This chain uses TRBV6-5 with TRBJ1-1; 7 bases agree with TRBD1. After removal of 4 bases from V and 5 bases from J, the junction contained 7 bases not matched to a gene. The CDR3 is made up of 14 amino acids. Germline CDR1 and CDR2: MNHEY and SVGAGI. The CDR3 sequence is CASSLLTGRTEAFF. The CDR3 DNA reads as TGTGCCAGCAGTTTATTGACAGGGAGGACTGAAGCTTTCTTT.

This clone has only one observation. V usage is TRBV9 and J usage is TRBJ2-1; no firm D call. V was shortened by 2 bases and J by 9 bases, with 12 bases between the two germline ends. The V gene's germline CDR1 is SGDLS and CDR2 YYNGEE. CDR3 length: 13 amino acids. The CDR3 region has the DNA TGTGCCAGCAGCGTCGGGCCACTGAGTGAGCAGTTCTTC. This sequence encodes CASSVGPLSEQFF.

The chain links TRBV6-1 to TRBJ1-5; tentative D call: TRBD1 (5 bases). Germline V gene lookup returns CDR1 MNHNS and CDR2 SASEGT. Between the trimmed V and J ends, which lost 7 bases and 5 bases, there was a span of 15 bases. This CDR3 has 14 residues. For the CDR3, the DNA is TGTGCCAGCATGCAGGGCAGGGCAGATCAGCCCCAGCATTTT. Its protein product is CASMQGRADQPQHF.

This clone was detected only once. The chain recombines TRBV13 with TRBJ2-7; 8 bases map to TRBD1. V lost 3 bases and J lost 3; bases outside the gene matches: 7. Germline loops: CDR1 PRHDT, CDR2 FYEKMQ (reference sequence). This CDR3 region has 15 residues. As DNA, the CDR3 is TGTGCCAGCAGCTTTCGGACAGGGATCATCTACGAGCAGTACTTC. It is translated as CASSFRTGIIYEQYF.

The chain joins TRBV5-1 to TRBJ2-5; D tentatively fits TRBD1 or TRBD2 (5 bases each). The CDR3 runs to 15 residues. Trimming left V 0 bases short and J 7 bases short, with 16 bases between. Germline V gene lookup returns CDR1 SGHRS and CDR2 YFSETQ. The CDR3 sequence is CASSLAPSGTGTQYF. The DNA of the CDR3 is TGCGCCAGCAGCTTGGCCCCCTCCGGGACGGGGACCCAGTACTTC.

V is TRBV5-5 and J is TRBJ1-1; no clear D gene. CDR1 and CDR2 (germline): SGHKS, YYEKEE (reference sequence). The CDR3 contains 15 residues. Between the trimmed V and J ends, which lost 4 bases and 1 base, there was a span of 14 bases. The CDR3: CASSLYSGPNTEAFF. CDR3 sequence (DNA): TGTGCCAGCAGCCTTTATTCCGGACCGAACACTGAAGCTTTCTTT.

Comments on this clone: This same CDR3 is encoded by further DNA sequences in the sample. The J gene is TRBJ2-2, the V gene TRBV19; 12 positions match TRBD2. The J segment lost 1 base and the V segment lost 4 bases, leaving 7 bases of the junction unmatched. The CDR3 spans 18 residues. Germline V gene sequence: CDR1 LNHDA, CDR2 SQIVND (reference sequence). CDR3 nucleotide sequence: TGTGCCAGTAGTACCCGACTAGCGGGAGTTCGGAACACCGGGGAGCTGTTTTTT. This codes for CASSTRLAGVRNTGELFF.

The chain has TRBV19 and TRBJ2-5; D might be TRBD2 (6 bases). The assigned J gene may be wrong: the sequence end matches TRBJ2-7 better. The CDR3 is 15 residues long. Looked up from germline, CDR1 is LNHDA and CDR2 is SQIVND (reference sequence). In nucleotides, the CDR3 is TGTGCCAGTAGTCCCGGGACTCGGAAATCCTACGAGCAGTACTTC. This gives the protein CASSPGTRKSYEQYF.

This clone was detected once. The genes are TRBV4-1 and TRBJ2-7; the match to TRBD2 covers 11 bases. Unmatched junction bases numbered 7, after V lost 0 bases and J lost 6 bases. CDR3 length: 16 amino acids. Looked up from germline, CDR1 is MGHRA and CDR2 is YSYEKL. The CDR3 loop is CASSQDKLAGVGEQYF. Here the CDR3 DNA reads TGCGCCAGCAGCCAAGATAAACTAGCGGGAGTCGGCGAGCAGTACTTC.

The gene calls are TRBV5-1 and TRBJ2-2; no firm D call. Between the trimmed V and J ends, which lost 2 bases and 0 bases, there was a span of 11 bases. Germline CDR1 reads SGHRS; CDR2 reads YFSETQ. This CDR3 is built from 16 residues. This CDR3 reads CASSFGLRANTGELFF. The CDR3 nucleotides are TGCGCCAGCAGCTTCGGTCTAAGGGCGAACACCGGGGAGCTGTTTTTT.

The chain combines TRBV9 with TRBJ2-2; weak D call: TRBD1 (6 bases). CDR3 size: 17 residues. Germline V gene sequence: CDR1 SGDLS, CDR2 YYNGEE. V lost 0 bases and J 3 bases, leaving 15 bases between the germline ends. CDR3 sequence: CASSVATGGRHTGELFF. The CDR3 region has the DNA TGTGCCAGCAGCGTAGCTACTGGGGGCCGACACACCGGGGAGCTGTTTTTT.

This chain links TRBV7-2 with TRBJ1-1; 7 bases are shared with TRBD1. The V segment lost 2 bases and the J segment 4 bases; nucleotides outside the gene matches: 4. Germline CDR1 is SGHTA and CDR2 is FQGNSA. CDR3 length: 14 amino acids. CDR3 in amino acids: CASSLWAGGTEAFF. The CDR3 DNA follows: TGTGCCAGCAGCTTATGGGCAGGGGGCACTGAAGCTTTCTTT.

The rearrangement uses TRBV7-8 and TRBJ1-5; possible D gene TRBD1, 5 bases. Trimming removed 7 bases from V and 3 bases from J, with 16 bases in between. Germline V gene data show CDR1 as SGHVS and CDR2 as FQNEAQ. The CDR3 length is 15 residues. The CDR3 region is CASTAGPGNNQPQHF. CDR3 nucleotides: TGTGCCAGCACCGCTGGGCCAGGGAACAATCAGCCCCAGCATTTT. The whole variable domain, filled in from reference TRBV7-8 and TRBJ1-5, reads GAGVSQSPRYKVAKRGQDVALRCDPISGHVSLFWYQQALGQGPEFLTYFQNEAQLDKSGLPSDRFFAERPEGSVSTLKIQRTQQEDSAVYLCASTAGPGNNQPQHFGDGTRLSIL.

The CDR3 DNA sequence: TGCAGTGCTAACCCCCAAGAGACCCAGTACTTC. Its translation is CSANPQETQYF. The J gene is TRBJ2-5, the V gene TRBV20-1; D remains unclear. Germline CDR1 reads DFQATT; CDR2 reads SNEGSKA (reference sequence). The CDR3 consists of 11 residues. V was shortened by 4 bases and J by 1 base, with 4 bases between the two germline ends.

This chain joins TRBV6-5 and TRBJ2-1; no firm D call. There are 16 residues in the CDR3. Trimming took off 0 bases at V and 8 bases at J, with 17 bases between the two ends. Germline CDR1 and CDR2: MNHEY and SVGAGI. In DNA, the CDR3 is TGTGCCAGCAGTTACTCGTATACCAGGAGTAAGGATGAGCAGTTCTTC. Amino acid sequence: CASSYSYTRSKDEQFF.